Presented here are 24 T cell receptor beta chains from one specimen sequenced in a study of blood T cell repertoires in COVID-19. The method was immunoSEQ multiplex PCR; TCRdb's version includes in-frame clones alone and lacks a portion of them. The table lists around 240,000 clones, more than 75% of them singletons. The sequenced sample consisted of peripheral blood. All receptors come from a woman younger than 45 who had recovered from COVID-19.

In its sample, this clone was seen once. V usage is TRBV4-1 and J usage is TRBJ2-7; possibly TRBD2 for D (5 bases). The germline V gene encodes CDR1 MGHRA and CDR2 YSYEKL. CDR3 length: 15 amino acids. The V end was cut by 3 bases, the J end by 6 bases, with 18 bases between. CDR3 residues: CASSQDFPSTSEQYF. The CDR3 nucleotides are TGCGCCAGCAGCCAGGACTTTCCCTCGACTTCCGAGCAGTACTTC.

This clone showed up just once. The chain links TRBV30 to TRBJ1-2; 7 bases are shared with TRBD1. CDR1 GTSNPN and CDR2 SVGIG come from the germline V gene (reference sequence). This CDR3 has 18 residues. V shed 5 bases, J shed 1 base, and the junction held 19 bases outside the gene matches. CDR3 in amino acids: CAWSPAMTGSLSNYGYTF. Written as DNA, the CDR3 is TGTGCCTGGTCCCCCGCCATGACAGGGTCTTTAAGTAACTATGGCTACACCTTC.

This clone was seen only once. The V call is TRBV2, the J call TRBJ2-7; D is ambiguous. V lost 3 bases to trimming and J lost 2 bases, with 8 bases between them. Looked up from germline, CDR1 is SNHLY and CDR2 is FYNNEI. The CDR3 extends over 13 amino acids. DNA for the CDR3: TGTGCCAGCAGTGAGAAACCTACCTACGAGCAGTACTTC. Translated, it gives CASSEKPTYEQYF.

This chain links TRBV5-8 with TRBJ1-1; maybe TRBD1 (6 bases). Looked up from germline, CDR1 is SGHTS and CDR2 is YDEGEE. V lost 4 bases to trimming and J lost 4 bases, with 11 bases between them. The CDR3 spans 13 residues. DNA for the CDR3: TGTGCCAGCAGCATACAGGGTCCCACTGAAGCTTTCTTT. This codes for CASSIQGPTEAFF. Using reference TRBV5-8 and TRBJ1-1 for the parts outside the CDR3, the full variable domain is EAGVTQSPTHLIKTRGQQATLRCSPISGHTSVYWYQQALGLGLQFLLWYDEGEERNRGNFPPRFSGRQFPNYSSELNVNALELEDSALYLCASSIQGPTEAFFGQGTRLTVV.

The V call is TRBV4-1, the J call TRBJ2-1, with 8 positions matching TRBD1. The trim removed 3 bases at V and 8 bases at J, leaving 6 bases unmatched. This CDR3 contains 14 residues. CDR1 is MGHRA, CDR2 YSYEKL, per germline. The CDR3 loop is CASSHQGALDEQFF. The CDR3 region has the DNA TGCGCCAGCAGCCATCAGGGGGCGCTCGATGAGCAGTTCTTC.

The CDR3 loop reads CASSEGMRPQHF. The CDR3, as DNA: TGTGCCAGCAGTGAAGGTATGAGACCCCAGCATTTT. The V gene is TRBV6-1, the J gene TRBJ1-5, with no clear D. Trimming stripped 1 base from V and 10 bases from J, with 8 bases between. CDR1 and CDR2 (germline): MNHNS, SASEGT. CDR3 length: 12 amino acids.

CDR3 nucleotide sequence: TGTGCCAGTCGGCGAAAGGCGGTGAACACTGAAGCTTTCTTT. As protein: CASRRKAVNTEAFF. The V and J genes are TRBV6-6 and TRBJ1-1; D unresolved. Germline-derived CDR1 and CDR2 are MNHNY and SVGAGI (reference sequence). The CDR3 sequence is 14 residues long. Trimming left V 9 bases short and J 0 bases short, with 14 bases between.

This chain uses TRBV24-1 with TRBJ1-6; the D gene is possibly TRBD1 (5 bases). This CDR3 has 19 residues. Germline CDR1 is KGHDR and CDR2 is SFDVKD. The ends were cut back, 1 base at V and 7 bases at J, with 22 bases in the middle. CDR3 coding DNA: TGTGCCACCAGTGATTTCAGGGCCCCTTCGTTCGGCCCCAATTCACCCCTCCACTTT. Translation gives CATSDFRAPSFGPNSPLHF.

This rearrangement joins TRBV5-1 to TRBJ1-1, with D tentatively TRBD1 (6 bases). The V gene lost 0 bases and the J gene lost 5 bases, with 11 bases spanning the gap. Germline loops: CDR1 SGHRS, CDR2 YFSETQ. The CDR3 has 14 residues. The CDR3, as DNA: TGCGCCAGCAGCTTGGAACAGGGAGGGACTGAAGCTTTCTTT. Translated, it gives CASSLEQGGTEAFF.

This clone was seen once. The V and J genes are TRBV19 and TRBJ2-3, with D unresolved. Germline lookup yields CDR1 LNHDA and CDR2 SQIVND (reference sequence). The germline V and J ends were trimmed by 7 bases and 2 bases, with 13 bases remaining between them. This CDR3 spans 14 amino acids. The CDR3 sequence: CASTPQRSTDTQYF. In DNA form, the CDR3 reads TGTGCCAGTACCCCACAGAGATCCACAGATACGCAGTATTTT.

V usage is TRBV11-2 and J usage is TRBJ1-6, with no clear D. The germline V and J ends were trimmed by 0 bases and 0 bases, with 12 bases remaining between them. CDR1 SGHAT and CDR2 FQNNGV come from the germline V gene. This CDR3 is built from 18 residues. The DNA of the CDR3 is TGTGCCAGCAGCTTAGAGACACCTACCAGCTCCTATAATTCACCCCTCCACTTT. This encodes CASSLETPTSSYNSPLHF.

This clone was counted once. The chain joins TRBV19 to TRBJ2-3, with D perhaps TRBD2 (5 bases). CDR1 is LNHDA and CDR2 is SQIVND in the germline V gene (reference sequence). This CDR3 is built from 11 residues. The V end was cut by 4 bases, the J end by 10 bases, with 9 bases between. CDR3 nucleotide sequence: TGTGCCAGTAGTAGGGCGGGTCCGCAGTATTTT. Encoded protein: CASSRAGPQYF.

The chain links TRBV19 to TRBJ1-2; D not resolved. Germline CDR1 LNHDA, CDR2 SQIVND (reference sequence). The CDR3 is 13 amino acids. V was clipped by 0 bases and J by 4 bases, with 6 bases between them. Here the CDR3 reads CASSIEQTYGYTF. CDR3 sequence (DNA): TGTGCCAGTAGTATAGAACAGACCTATGGCTACACCTTC.

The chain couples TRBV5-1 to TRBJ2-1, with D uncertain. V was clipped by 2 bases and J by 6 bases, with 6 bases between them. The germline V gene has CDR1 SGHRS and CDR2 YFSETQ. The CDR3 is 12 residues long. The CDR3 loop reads CASSFGPNEQFF. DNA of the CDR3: TGCGCCAGCAGCTTTGGGCCCAATGAGCAGTTCTTC.

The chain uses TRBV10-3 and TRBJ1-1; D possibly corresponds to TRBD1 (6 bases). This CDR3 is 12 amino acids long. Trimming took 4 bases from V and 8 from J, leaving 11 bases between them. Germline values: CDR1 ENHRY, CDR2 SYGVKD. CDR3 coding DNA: TGTGCCATCAGTGGTGCCGACAGGGAAGCTTTCTTT. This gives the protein CAISGADREAFF.

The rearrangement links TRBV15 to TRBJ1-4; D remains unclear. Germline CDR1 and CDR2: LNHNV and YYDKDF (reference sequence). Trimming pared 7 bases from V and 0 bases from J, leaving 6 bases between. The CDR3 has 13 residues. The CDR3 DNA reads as TGTGCCACCAAGTGGCCAACTAATGAAAAACTGTTTTTT. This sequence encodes CATKWPTNEKLFF.

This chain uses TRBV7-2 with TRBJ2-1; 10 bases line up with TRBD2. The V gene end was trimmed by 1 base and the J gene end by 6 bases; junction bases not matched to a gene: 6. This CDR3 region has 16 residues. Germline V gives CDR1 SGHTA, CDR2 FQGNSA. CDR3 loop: CASSLVIGLAVNEQFF. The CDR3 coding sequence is TGTGCCAGCAGCTTAGTAATCGGACTAGCGGTCAATGAGCAGTTCTTC.

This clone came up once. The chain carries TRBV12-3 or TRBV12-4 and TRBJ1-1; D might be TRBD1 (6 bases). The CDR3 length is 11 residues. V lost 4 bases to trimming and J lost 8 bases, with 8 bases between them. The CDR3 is CASSSTGEAFF. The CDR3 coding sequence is TGTGCCAGCAGTTCAACAGGGGAAGCTTTCTTT.

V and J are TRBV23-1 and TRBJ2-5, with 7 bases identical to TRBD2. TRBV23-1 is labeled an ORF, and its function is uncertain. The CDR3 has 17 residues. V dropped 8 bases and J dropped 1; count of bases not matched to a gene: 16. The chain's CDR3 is CASLPRAGGGGQETQYF. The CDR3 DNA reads TGCGCCAGCCTTCCTAGAGCCGGCGGGGGAGGCCAAGAGACCCAGTACTTC.

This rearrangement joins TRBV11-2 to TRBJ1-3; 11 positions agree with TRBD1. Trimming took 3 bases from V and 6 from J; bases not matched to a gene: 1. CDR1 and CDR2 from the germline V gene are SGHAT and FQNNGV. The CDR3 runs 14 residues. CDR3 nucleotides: TGTGCCAGCAGCTTGGACAGGGGGCTAAACACCATATATTTT. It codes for CASSLDRGLNTIYF.

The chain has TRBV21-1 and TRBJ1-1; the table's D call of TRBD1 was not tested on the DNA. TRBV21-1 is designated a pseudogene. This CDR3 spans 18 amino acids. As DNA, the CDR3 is TGTGCCAGCAGCAACGATAACGACAGAGCCACTATGAACACTGAAGCTTTCTTT. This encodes CASSNDNDRATMNTEAFF.

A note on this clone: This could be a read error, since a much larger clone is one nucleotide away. Here the CDR3 reads CASSELAGGPDTQYF. In nucleotides, the CDR3 is TGTGCCAGCAGTGAACTAGCGGGGGGGCCAGATACGCAGTATTTT. The V and J genes are TRBV6-1 and TRBJ2-3, with 12 nucleotides matching TRBD2. CDR1 and CDR2 from the germline V gene are MNHNS and SASEGT. The V and J ends lost 2 bases and 4 bases, in that order; junction bases with no gene match: 1. The CDR3 length is 15 residues.

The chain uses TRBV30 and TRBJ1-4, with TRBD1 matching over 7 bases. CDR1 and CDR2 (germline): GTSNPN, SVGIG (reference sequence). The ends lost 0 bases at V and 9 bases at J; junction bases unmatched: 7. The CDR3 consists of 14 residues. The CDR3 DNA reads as TGTGCCTGGAGTGTAGGGGGCCTCTCTCAAAAACTGTTTTTT. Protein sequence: CAWSVGGLSQKLFF.

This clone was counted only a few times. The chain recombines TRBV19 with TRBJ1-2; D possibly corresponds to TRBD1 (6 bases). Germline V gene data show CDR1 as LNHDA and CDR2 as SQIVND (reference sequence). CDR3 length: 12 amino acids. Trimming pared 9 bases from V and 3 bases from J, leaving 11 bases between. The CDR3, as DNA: TGTGCCAGCTGGGGGCAGTACTATGGCTACACCTTC. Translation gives CASWGQYYGYTF.